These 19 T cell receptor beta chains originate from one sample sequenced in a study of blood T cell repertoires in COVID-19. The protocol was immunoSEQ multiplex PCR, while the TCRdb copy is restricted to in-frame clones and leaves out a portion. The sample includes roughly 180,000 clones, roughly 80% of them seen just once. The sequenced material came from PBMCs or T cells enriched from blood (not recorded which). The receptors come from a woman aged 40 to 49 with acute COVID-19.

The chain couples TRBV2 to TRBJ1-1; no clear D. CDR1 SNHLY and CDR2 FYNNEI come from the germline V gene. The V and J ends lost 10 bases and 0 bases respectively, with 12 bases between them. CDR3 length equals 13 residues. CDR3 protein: CATRPGMNTEAFF. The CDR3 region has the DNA TGTGCCACCCGGCCCGGGATGAACACTGAAGCTTTCTTT. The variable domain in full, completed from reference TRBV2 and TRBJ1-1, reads EPEVTQTPSHQVTQMGQEVILRCVPISNHLYFYWYRQILGQKVEFLVSFYNNEISEKSEIFDDQFSVERPDGSNFTLKIRSTKLEDSAMYFCATRPGMNTEAFFGQGTRLTVV.

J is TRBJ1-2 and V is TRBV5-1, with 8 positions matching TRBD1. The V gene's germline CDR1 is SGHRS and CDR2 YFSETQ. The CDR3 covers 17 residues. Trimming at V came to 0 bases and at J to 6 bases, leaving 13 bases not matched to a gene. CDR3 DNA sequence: TGCGCCAGCAGCTTGGGCTCGAGGACAGGGAAAGAAAATGGCTACACCTTC. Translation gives CASSLGSRTGKENGYTF.

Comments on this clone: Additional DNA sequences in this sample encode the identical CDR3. CDR3 protein: CASSLDSGGSSYNEQFF. The CDR3 nucleotides are TGTGCCAGCAGCCTCGACAGCGGAGGGAGCTCCTACAATGAGCAGTTCTTC. The chain combines TRBV7-2 with TRBJ2-1; a weak D match, TRBD2 (6 bases). Trimming stripped 5 bases from V and 0 bases from J, with 17 bases between. Per the germline V gene, CDR1 is SGHTA and CDR2 is FQGNSA. This CDR3 is 17 amino acids long.

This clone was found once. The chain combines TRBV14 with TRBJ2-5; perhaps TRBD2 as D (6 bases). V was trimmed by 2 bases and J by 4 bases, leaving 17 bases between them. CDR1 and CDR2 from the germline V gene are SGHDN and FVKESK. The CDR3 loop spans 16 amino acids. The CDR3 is CASSQLPTRGGETQYF. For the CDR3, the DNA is TGTGCCAGCAGCCAACTACCCACGAGGGGAGGAGAGACCCAGTACTTC.

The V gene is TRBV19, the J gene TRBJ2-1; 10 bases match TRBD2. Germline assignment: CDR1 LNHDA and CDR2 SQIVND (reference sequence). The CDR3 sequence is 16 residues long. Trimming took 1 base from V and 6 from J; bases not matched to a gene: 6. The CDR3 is CASSIARTSGTNEQFF. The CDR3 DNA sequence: TGTGCCAGTAGTATAGCGAGGACTAGCGGAACCAATGAGCAGTTCTTC. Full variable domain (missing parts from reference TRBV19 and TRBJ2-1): DGGITQSPKYLFRKEGQNVTLSCEQNLNHDAMYWYRQDPGQGLRLIYYSQIVNDFQKGDIAEGYSVSREKKESFPLTVTSAQKNPTAFYLCASSIARTSGTNEQFFGPGTRLTVL.

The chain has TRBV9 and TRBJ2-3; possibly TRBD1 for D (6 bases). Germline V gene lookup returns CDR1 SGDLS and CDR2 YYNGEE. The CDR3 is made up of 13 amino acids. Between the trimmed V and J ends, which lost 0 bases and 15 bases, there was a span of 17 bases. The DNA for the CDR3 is TGTGCCAGCAGCGTAGGTGAGGGGGATCCTTACTATTTT. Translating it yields CASSVGEGDPYYF.

CDR3 bases: TGTGCCAGCAGTGGACTAGCGGGAGGCTACGAGGATATCTCAGATACGCAGTATTTT. Its protein product is CASSGLAGGYEDISDTQYF. This rearrangement joins TRBV4-2 to TRBJ2-3; 14 nucleotides match TRBD2. The CDR3 extends over 19 amino acids. From germline, CDR1 is LGHNA and CDR2 YNFKEQ. Germline trimming cut 6 bases from V and 4 bases from J; bases unmatched to any gene: 15.

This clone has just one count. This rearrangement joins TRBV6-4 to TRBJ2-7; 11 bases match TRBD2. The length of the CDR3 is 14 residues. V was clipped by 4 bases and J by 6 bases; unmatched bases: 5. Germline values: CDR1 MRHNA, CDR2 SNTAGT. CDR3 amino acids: CASSVLAGASEQYF. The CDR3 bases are TGTGCCAGCAGTGTACTAGCGGGAGCTAGCGAGCAGTACTTC.

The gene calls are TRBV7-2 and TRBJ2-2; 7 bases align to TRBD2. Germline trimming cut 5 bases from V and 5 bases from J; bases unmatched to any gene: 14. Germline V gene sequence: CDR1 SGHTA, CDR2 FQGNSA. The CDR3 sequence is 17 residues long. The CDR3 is CASSQQAAGEWTGELFF. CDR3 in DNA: TGTGCCAGCAGCCAGCAGGCCGCGGGAGAGTGGACCGGGGAGCTGTTTTTT.

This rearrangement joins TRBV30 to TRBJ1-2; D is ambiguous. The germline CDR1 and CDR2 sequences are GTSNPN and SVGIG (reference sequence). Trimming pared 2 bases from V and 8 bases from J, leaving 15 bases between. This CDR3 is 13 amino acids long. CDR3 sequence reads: CAWSSGGSRGYTF. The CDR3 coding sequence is TGTGCCTGGAGTAGTGGCGGAAGTAGGGGCTACACCTTC.

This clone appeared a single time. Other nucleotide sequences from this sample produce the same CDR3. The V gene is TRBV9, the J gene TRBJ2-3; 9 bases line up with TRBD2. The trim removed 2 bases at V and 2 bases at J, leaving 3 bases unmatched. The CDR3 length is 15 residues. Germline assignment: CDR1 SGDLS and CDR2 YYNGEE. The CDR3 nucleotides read TGTGCCAGCAGCGTTACTAGCGGGTACACAGATACGCAGTATTTT. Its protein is CASSVTSGYTDTQYF.

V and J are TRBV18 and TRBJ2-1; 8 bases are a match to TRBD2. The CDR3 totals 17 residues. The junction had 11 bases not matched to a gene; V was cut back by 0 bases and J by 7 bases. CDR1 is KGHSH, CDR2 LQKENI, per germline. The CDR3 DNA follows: TGTGCCAGCTCACCACCCGGCCTAGCGGGTTTCGGGAATGAGCAGTTCTTC. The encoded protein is CASSPPGLAGFGNEQFF.

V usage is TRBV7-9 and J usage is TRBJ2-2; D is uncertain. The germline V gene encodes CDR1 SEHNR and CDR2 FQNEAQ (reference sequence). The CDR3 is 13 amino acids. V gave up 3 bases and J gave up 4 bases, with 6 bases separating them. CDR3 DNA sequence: TGTGCCAGCAGCTTCCCCTTCACCGGGGAGCTGTTTTTT. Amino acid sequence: CASSFPFTGELFF.

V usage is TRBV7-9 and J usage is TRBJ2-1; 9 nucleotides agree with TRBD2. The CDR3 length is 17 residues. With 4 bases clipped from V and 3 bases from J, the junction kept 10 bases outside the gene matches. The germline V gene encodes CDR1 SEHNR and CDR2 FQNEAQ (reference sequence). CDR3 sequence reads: CASSSSGLAGIYNEQFF. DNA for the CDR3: TGTGCCAGCAGCTCCTCAGGGCTAGCGGGAATCTACAATGAGCAGTTCTTC.

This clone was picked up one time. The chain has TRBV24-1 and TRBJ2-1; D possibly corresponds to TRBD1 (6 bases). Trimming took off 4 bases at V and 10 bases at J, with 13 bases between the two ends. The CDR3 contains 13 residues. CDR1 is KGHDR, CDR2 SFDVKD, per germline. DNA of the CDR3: TGTGCCACCAGTGAGGGCTCCAGGGGCGAGCAGTTCTTC. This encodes CATSEGSRGEQFF.

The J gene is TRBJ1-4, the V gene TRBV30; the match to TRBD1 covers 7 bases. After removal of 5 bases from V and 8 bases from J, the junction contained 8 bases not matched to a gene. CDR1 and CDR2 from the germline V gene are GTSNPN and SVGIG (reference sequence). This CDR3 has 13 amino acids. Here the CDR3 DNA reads TGTGCCTGGGATACAGGGGCAGGGGAAAAACTGTTTTTT. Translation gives CAWDTGAGEKLFF.

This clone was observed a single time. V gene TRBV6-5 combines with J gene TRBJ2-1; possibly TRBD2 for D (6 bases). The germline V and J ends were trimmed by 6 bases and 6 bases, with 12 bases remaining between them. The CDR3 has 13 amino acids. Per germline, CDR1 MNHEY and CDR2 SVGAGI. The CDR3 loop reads CASSPGLFNEQFF. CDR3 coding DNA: TGTGCCAGCAGCCCGGGACTTTTCAATGAGCAGTTCTTC.

As DNA, the CDR3 is TGCGCCAGCAGCTTGCCAGGTCAGGATGGCTACACCTTC. The encoded protein is CASSLPGQDGYTF. This chain joins TRBV5-1 and TRBJ1-2; D unclear. Germline values: CDR1 SGHRS, CDR2 YFSETQ. This CDR3 has 13 amino acids. V lost 1 base and J 6 bases, leaving 10 bases between the germline ends.

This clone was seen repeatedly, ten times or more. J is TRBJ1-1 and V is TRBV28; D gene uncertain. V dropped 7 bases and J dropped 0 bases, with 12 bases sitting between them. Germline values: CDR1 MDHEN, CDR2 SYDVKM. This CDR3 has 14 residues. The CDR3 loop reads CASKLGDMNTEAFF. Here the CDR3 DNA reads TGTGCCAGCAAGCTAGGAGATATGAACACTGAAGCTTTCTTT.